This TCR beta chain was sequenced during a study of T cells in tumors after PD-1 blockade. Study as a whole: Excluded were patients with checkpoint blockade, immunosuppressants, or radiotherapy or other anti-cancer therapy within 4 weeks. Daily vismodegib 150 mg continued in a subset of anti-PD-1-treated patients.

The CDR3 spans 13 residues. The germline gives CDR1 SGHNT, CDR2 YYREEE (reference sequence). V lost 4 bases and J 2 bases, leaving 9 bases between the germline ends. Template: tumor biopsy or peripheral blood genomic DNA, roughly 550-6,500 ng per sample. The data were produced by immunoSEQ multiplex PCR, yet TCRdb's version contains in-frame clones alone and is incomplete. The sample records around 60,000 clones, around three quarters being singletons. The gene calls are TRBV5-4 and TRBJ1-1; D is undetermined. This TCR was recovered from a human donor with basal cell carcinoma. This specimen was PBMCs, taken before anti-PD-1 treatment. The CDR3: CASSKTSNTEAFF. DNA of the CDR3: TGTGCCAGCAGCAAGACATCTAACACTGAAGCTTTCTTT.